The clone carrying this TCR beta chain was recorded at least ten times. Its target is unknown. TCR beta CDR3 regions were amplified from RNA transcripts. The HTBI set primed first-round TCR CDR3 RT-PCR. TCRdb used MiXCR to reprocess the multiplex PCR reads, holding one entry per CDR3 protein. The table records 300,000 to 400,000 distinct CDR3 sequences, roughly 23% of them present only once. It was uncontrolled infection, other autoimmune disease, pregnancy or lactation that excluded patients. The data originate from a study of T cells in Graves' hyperthyroidism and ophthalmopathy. Findings and limits, study-wide: Researchers found most expanded thyroid clonotypes above 0.001 in blood as well. Prediction of ophthalmopathy progression came a median around 6.1 months pre-onset.

Sequenced sample: blood. This receptor was identified in a woman aged 50 to 60 with Graves' hyperthyroidism.

CDR3 sequence: CASSLEAGPNTGELFF. For the CDR3, the DNA is TGCGCCAGCAGCTTGGAGGCAGGCCCGAACACCGGGGAGCTGTTTTTT. The chain couples TRBV5-1 to TRBJ2-2, with D hard to call. CDR1 and CDR2 (germline): SGHRS, YFSETQ. Trimming shortened V by 0 bases and J by 0 bases, and 9 bases separated the two germline ends. This CDR3 is built from 16 residues.